The rows below give T cell receptor beta chains drawn from one sample of a study of T cells in Graves' hyperthyroidism and ophthalmopathy. TCRdb fed the multiplex PCR reads into MiXCR, producing one record per CDR3 protein. The table has under 800,000 distinct CDR3 sequences, 12% to 15% seen once; the top ten hold 9.5% to 13%. Input material: blood. All receptors derive from a woman aged 18-35 years with Graves' hyperthyroidism. Both conserved end residues are part of each CDR3. A D gene is named only where the DNA matches it firmly. Where a row states a size, it is once, few, many or the class of an expanded clone; other rows omit it.

clone size: few; V gene: TRBV18; J gene: TRBJ2-5; D gene: -; CDR3 DNA: TGTGCCAGCTCACACCACGAGCCCACAGCCGGCGGGACCCAGTACTTC; CDR3 protein: CASSHHEPTAGGTQYF
clone size: few; V gene: TRBV6-5; J gene: TRBJ1-6; D gene: -; CDR3 DNA: TGTGCCAGCAGTTACTCAAGGGGGGTGAGGAATTCACCCCTCCACTTT; CDR3 protein: CASSYSRGVRNSPLHF
clone size: many; V gene: TRBV7-9; J gene: TRBJ1-1; D gene: -; CDR3 DNA: TGTGCCAGCAGCTTAGTACAGAACACTGAAGCTTTCTTT; CDR3 protein: CASSLVQNTEAFF
clone size: many; V gene: TRBV24-1; J gene: TRBJ2-7; D gene: -; CDR3 DNA: TGTGCCACCAGTGATTCTGCGAACTACGAGCAGTACTTC; CDR3 protein: CATSDSANYEQYF
clone size: -; V gene: TRBV12-5; J gene: TRBJ1-1; D gene: TRBD1; CDR3 DNA: TGTGCTAGTGGCAAATTTAACAGGGGCAGGGCTTTCTTT; CDR3 protein: CASGKFNRGRAFF
clone size: -; V gene: TRBV2; J gene: TRBJ1-2; D gene: -; CDR3 DNA: TGTGCCAGCAGTGTGGCCCCTCTATATGGCTACACCTTC; CDR3 protein: CASSVAPLYGYTF
clone size: many; V gene: TRBV29-1; J gene: TRBJ1-1; D gene: -; CDR3 DNA: TGCAGCGTCGTGACAGCGATGAACACTGAAGCTTTCTTT; CDR3 protein: CSVVTAMNTEAFF
clone size: -; V gene: TRBV14; J gene: TRBJ1-3; D gene: -; CDR3 DNA: TGTGCCAGCAGCCAAGCTACCGGGTACTCTGGAAACACCATATATTTT; CDR3 protein: CASSQATGYSGNTIYF
clone size: many; V gene: TRBV5-4; J gene: TRBJ1-4; D gene: TRBD1; CDR3 DNA: TGTGCCAGCAGCCGGGACAGGGATGAAAAACTGTTTTTT; CDR3 protein: CASSRDRDEKLFF
clone size: many; V gene: TRBV7-9; J gene: TRBJ2-7; D gene: TRBD2; CDR3 DNA: TGTGCCAGCAGCATGACTAGCGGGACCTACGAGCAGTACTTC; CDR3 protein: CASSMTSGTYEQYF
clone size: many; V gene: TRBV5-1; J gene: TRBJ2-7; D gene: TRBD2; CDR3 DNA: TGCGCCAGCAGCAGGGCTAGCGGGGCGGGCTACGAGCAGTACTTC; CDR3 protein: CASSRASGAGYEQYF
clone size: -; V gene: TRBV27; J gene: TRBJ1-6; D gene: -; CDR3 DNA: TGTGCCAGCAGTCCGTACGGGATTAATTCACCCCTCCACTTT; CDR3 protein: CASSPYGINSPLHF
clone size: few; V gene: TRBV12-3/TRBV12-4; J gene: TRBJ2-7; D gene: TRBD2; CDR3 DNA: TGTGCCAGCACTTGGACTAGCGGGAGGGCCGGTCGTCGGCAGTACTTC; CDR3 protein: CASTWTSGRAGRRQYF
clone size: -; V gene: TRBV20-1; J gene: TRBJ2-5; D gene: TRBD2; CDR3 DNA: TGCAGTGCTAGGGGGGCCGGGACTAGCGGAGTGTACCAAGAGACCCAGTACTTC; CDR3 protein: CSARGAGTSGVYQETQYF
clone size: -; V gene: TRBV30; J gene: TRBJ2-7; D gene: TRBD2; CDR3 DNA: TGTGCCTGGAGTGCCCTAGCGGGAGCCTACGAGCAGTACTTC; CDR3 protein: CAWSALAGAYEQYF
clone size: few; V gene: TRBV19; J gene: TRBJ2-5; D gene: -; CDR3 DNA: TGTGCCAGTAGTTCGGAGGACAACCCCGAGCGAGAGACCCAGTACTTC; CDR3 protein: CASSSEDNPERETQYF
clone size: -; V gene: TRBV15; J gene: TRBJ1-4; D gene: TRBD1; CDR3 DNA: TGTGCCACCAGTTCTGAAGACAGGGGGGATCGAGAAAAACTGTTTTTT; CDR3 protein: CATSSEDRGDREKLFF
clone size: -; V gene: TRBV29-1; J gene: TRBJ2-7; D gene: TRBD2; CDR3 DNA: TGCAGCGTCTTGATAGCGGGAGGGGACGAGCAGTACTTC; CDR3 protein: CSVLIAGGDEQYF
clone size: many; V gene: TRBV3-1; J gene: TRBJ2-7; D gene: -; CDR3 DNA: TGTGCCAGCAGCCAGTGGTCCTACGAGCAGTACTTC; CDR3 protein: CASSQWSYEQYF
clone size: many; V gene: TRBV3-1; J gene: TRBJ2-3; D gene: -; CDR3 DNA: TGTGCCAGCAGCCGAGACATCACAGATACGCAGTATTTT; CDR3 protein: CASSRDITDTQYF
clone size: many; V gene: TRBV12-3/TRBV12-4; J gene: TRBJ1-5; D gene: -; CDR3 DNA: TGTGCCAGCAGTTTACGGGGGGAGAGACAGCCCCAGCATTTT; CDR3 protein: CASSLRGERQPQHF
clone size: many; V gene: TRBV27; J gene: TRBJ2-1; D gene: -; CDR3 DNA: TGTGCCAGCAGTTTATTACATCTAAGCGGCCCCTACAATGAGCAGTTCTTC; CDR3 protein: CASSLLHLSGPYNEQFF
clone size: -; V gene: TRBV10-1; J gene: TRBJ2-3; D gene: -; CDR3 DNA: TGCGCCAGCCAAAGACAGGTCTCCGATACGCAGTATTTT; CDR3 protein: CASQRQVSDTQYF
clone size: many; V gene: TRBV6-1; J gene: TRBJ1-1; D gene: -; CDR3 DNA: TGTGCCAGCAGACCGTTCATACTCGACGGAATGAACACTGAAGCTTTCTTT; CDR3 protein: CASRPFILDGMNTEAFF
clone size: many; V gene: TRBV20-1; J gene: TRBJ2-3; D gene: TRBD2; CDR3 DNA: TGCAGTGCTAGGCGCGGGACTAGCCCGCCAGATACGCAGTATTTT; CDR3 protein: CSARRGTSPPDTQYF
clone size: -; V gene: TRBV7-9; J gene: TRBJ2-1; D gene: TRBD2; CDR3 DNA: TGTGCCAGCAGCGTACCCCTAGCGGGAAACAATGAGCAGTTCTTC; CDR3 protein: CASSVPLAGNNEQFF
clone size: few; V gene: TRBV30; J gene: TRBJ2-7; D gene: -; CDR3 DNA: TGTGCCTGGAGTGTAAAAGGGATCTCCTACGAGCAGTACTTC; CDR3 protein: CAWSVKGISYEQYF
clone size: many; V gene: TRBV7-8; J gene: TRBJ2-1; D gene: -; CDR3 DNA: TGTGCCAGCAGCTTAGTTAGCAGCACCTGGGATTACAATGAGCAGTTCTTC; CDR3 protein: CASSLVSSTWDYNEQFF
clone size: many; V gene: TRBV6-5; J gene: TRBJ1-2; D gene: -; CDR3 DNA: TGTGCCAGCAGTTACAAGGTCGGTAACTATGGCTACACCTTC; CDR3 protein: CASSYKVGNYGYTF
clone size: few; V gene: TRBV30; J gene: TRBJ2-1; D gene: TRBD2; CDR3 DNA: TGTGCCTGGAGTTTAACTAGCGCGCTGAATGAGCAGTTCTTC; CDR3 protein: CAWSLTSALNEQFF
clone size: many; V gene: TRBV7-8; J gene: TRBJ2-6; D gene: -; CDR3 DNA: TGTGCCAGCAGCCTACCACCGGGTCCATCTAGGGTCTCTGGGGCCAACGTCCTGACTTTC; CDR3 protein: CASSLPPGPSRVSGANVLTF
clone size: -; V gene: TRBV12-3/TRBV12-4; J gene: TRBJ1-5; D gene: -; CDR3 DNA: TGTGCCAGCAGCTACTACAGGGATAGCAATCAGCCCCAGCATTTT; CDR3 protein: CASSYYRDSNQPQHF
clone size: -; V gene: TRBV20-1; J gene: TRBJ1-5; D gene: -; CDR3 DNA: TGCAGTGCTCCGAAGGGGGGGAGGGGCCAAAATCAGCCCCAGCATTTT; CDR3 protein: CSAPKGGRGQNQPQHF
clone size: many; V gene: TRBV30; J gene: TRBJ2-5; D gene: -; CDR3 DNA: TGTGCCTGGAGTCGGCAGGGACAAGAGACCCAGTACTTC; CDR3 protein: CAWSRQGQETQYF
clone size: -; V gene: TRBV12-3/TRBV12-4; J gene: TRBJ2-5; D gene: -; CDR3 DNA: TGTGCCAGCAGGGGTTTCGCTGAAGAGTACTTC; CDR3 protein: CASRGFAEEYF
clone size: many; V gene: TRBV15; J gene: TRBJ2-6; D gene: -; CDR3 DNA: TGTGCCACCAGCAGAGAGCGCGGCTCCGGGGCCAACGTCCTGACTTTC; CDR3 protein: CATSRERGSGANVLTF
clone size: many; V gene: TRBV7-2; J gene: TRBJ2-2; D gene: -; CDR3 DNA: TGTGCCAGCAGAGGGGTCCCCGGGGAGCTGTTTTTT; CDR3 protein: CASRGVPGELFF
clone size: many; V gene: TRBV28; J gene: TRBJ2-5; D gene: -; CDR3 DNA: TGTGCCAGCAGTTTGAGCCCACTGGAGACCCAGTACTTC; CDR3 protein: CASSLSPLETQYF
clone size: few; V gene: TRBV20-1; J gene: TRBJ2-2; D gene: -; CDR3 DNA: TGCAGTGCTAAAAAACCGGGCAGTACCACCGGGGAGCTGTTTTTT; CDR3 protein: CSAKKPGSTTGELFF
clone size: many; V gene: TRBV5-5; J gene: TRBJ2-2; D gene: -; CDR3 DNA: TGTGCCAGCAGCTCGACGTCCGCTCGTGGGAGTTATGACACCGGGGAGCTGTTTTTT; CDR3 protein: CASSSTSARGSYDTGELFF
clone size: -; V gene: TRBV18; J gene: TRBJ2-1; D gene: -; CDR3 DNA: TGTGCCAGCTCACCAGGCCGGGAGAGGTACAATGAGCAGTTCTTC; CDR3 protein: CASSPGRERYNEQFF
clone size: many; V gene: TRBV11-2; J gene: TRBJ2-1; D gene: -; CDR3 DNA: TGTGCCAGCAGCTTAGTCCGGCAGTCGACGAATGAGCAGTTCTTC; CDR3 protein: CASSLVRQSTNEQFF
clone size: many; V gene: TRBV12-3/TRBV12-4; J gene: TRBJ2-7; D gene: TRBD2; CDR3 DNA: TGTGCCAGCAGGACTAGCGGGAGGGCGTACGAGCAGTACTTC; CDR3 protein: CASRTSGRAYEQYF
clone size: few; V gene: TRBV7-9; J gene: TRBJ2-7; D gene: -; CDR3 DNA: TGTGCCAGCAGCTTGGGGGGGGCGAACTCCTACGAGCAGTACTTC; CDR3 protein: CASSLGGANSYEQYF
clone size: many; V gene: TRBV18; J gene: TRBJ2-1; D gene: TRBD1; CDR3 DNA: TGTGCCAGCTCACCCTCACAGGGGCACAATGAGCAGTTCTTC; CDR3 protein: CASSPSQGHNEQFF
clone size: few; V gene: TRBV19; J gene: TRBJ2-1; D gene: TRBD1; CDR3 DNA: TGTGCCAGTAGGAGGACAGGGACCCATGAGCAGTTCTTC; CDR3 protein: CASRRTGTHEQFF
clone size: few; V gene: TRBV6-1; J gene: TRBJ2-5; D gene: -; CDR3 DNA: TGTGCCAGCAGTGAAGGTTCCGGTAGGGAGACCCAGTACTTC; CDR3 protein: CASSEGSGRETQYF
clone size: many; V gene: TRBV11-3; J gene: TRBJ2-1; D gene: -; CDR3 DNA: TGTGCCAGCGGTCAGAGCTCCTACAATGAGCAGTTCTTC; CDR3 protein: CASGQSSYNEQFF
clone size: many; V gene: TRBV11-1; J gene: TRBJ2-1; D gene: -; CDR3 DNA: TGTGCCAGCAGCTTAGCCCTAGCTGGTGAGCAGTTCTTC; CDR3 protein: CASSLALAGEQFF
clone size: many; V gene: TRBV6-1; J gene: TRBJ2-7; D gene: TRBD1; CDR3 DNA: TGTGCCAGCAGTTACAGGGCAGGGGGATTTTACGAGCAGTACTTC; CDR3 protein: CASSYRAGGFYEQYF
clone size: many; V gene: TRBV18; J gene: TRBJ2-3; D gene: TRBD1; CDR3 DNA: TGTGCCAGCTCACTCAGATCCGGGACAGCCATCACAGATACGCAGTATTTT; CDR3 protein: CASSLRSGTAITDTQYF
clone size: -; V gene: TRBV28; J gene: TRBJ1-3; D gene: -; CDR3 DNA: TGTGCCAGCAGTGGAAGGGGAGGGCTCTTCTCTGGAAACACCATATATTTT; CDR3 protein: CASSGRGGLFSGNTIYF
clone size: few; V gene: TRBV19; J gene: TRBJ1-5; D gene: -; CDR3 DNA: TGTGCCAGTAGTATAAGAGGGGGGGCAGGGTCAAATCAGCCCCAGCATTTT; CDR3 protein: CASSIRGGAGSNQPQHF
clone size: few; V gene: TRBV11-2; J gene: TRBJ2-1; D gene: TRBD2; CDR3 DNA: TGTGCCAGCAGCTTAGAGGCGGGGGAATACAATGAGCAGTTCTTC; CDR3 protein: CASSLEAGEYNEQFF
clone size: many; V gene: TRBV4-3; J gene: TRBJ2-3; D gene: -; CDR3 DNA: TGCGCCAGCAGCCAAGAGGCGGGAATAATAGATACGCAGTATTTT; CDR3 protein: CASSQEAGIIDTQYF
clone size: -; V gene: TRBV28; J gene: TRBJ2-1; D gene: -; CDR3 DNA: TGTGCCAGCAGTTTAGTCGGGAAGACCTACAATGAGCAGTTCTTC; CDR3 protein: CASSLVGKTYNEQFF
clone size: many; V gene: TRBV11-2; J gene: TRBJ2-5; D gene: -; CDR3 DNA: TGTGCCAGCAGCTTTCTCAACGCGAAGGAGACCCAGTACTTC; CDR3 protein: CASSFLNAKETQYF
clone size: -; V gene: TRBV12-3/TRBV12-4; J gene: TRBJ2-1; D gene: TRBD2; CDR3 DNA: TGTGCCAGCAGTAAACTAGCGGGTACCTACAATGAGCAGTTCTTC; CDR3 protein: CASSKLAGTYNEQFF
clone size: -; V gene: TRBV7-2; J gene: TRBJ1-4; D gene: -; CDR3 DNA: TGTGCCAGCAGCTTAAATGGGGCAGGGAATGAAAAACTGTTTTTT; CDR3 protein: CASSLNGAGNEKLFF
clone size: -; V gene: TRBV10-2; J gene: TRBJ2-2; D gene: -; CDR3 DNA: TGCGCCAGCAGTGAGTCGGGGACGTCGGGGCTGTTTTTT; CDR3 protein: CASSESGTSGLFF